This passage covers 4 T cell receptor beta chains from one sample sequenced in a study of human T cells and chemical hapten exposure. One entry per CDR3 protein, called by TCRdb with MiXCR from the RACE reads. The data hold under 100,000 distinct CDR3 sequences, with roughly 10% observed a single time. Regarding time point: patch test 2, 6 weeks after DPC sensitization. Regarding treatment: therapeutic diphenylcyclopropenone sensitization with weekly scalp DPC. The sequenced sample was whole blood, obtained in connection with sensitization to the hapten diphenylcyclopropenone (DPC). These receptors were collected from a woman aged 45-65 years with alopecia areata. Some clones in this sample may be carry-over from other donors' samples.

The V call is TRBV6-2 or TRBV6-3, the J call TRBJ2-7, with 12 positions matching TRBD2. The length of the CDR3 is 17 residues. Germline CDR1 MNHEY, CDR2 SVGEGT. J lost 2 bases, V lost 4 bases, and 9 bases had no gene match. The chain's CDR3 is CASSSPGLAGITYEQYF. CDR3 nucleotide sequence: TGTGCCAGCAGTTCTCCGGGACTAGCGGGTATTACCTACGAGCAGTACTTC.

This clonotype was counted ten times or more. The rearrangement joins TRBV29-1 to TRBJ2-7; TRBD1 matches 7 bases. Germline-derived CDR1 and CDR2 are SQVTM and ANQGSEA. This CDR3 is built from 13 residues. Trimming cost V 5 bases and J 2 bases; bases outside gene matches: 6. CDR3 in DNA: TGCAGCGTTCCAGGGCAGGGGGCCTACGAGCAGTACTTC. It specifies CSVPGQGAYEQYF.

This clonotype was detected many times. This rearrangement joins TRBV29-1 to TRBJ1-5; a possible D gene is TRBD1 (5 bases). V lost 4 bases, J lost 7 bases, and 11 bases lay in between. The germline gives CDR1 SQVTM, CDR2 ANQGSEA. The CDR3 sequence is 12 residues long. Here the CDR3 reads CSVGEGNQPQHF. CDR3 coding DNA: TGCAGCGTTGGTGAGGGGAACCAGCCCCAGCATTTT.

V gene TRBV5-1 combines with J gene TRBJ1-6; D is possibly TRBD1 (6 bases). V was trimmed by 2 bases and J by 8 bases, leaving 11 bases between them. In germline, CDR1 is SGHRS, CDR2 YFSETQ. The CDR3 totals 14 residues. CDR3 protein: CASSLEAGDSPLHF. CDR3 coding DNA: TGCGCCAGCAGCTTAGAGGCAGGGGATTCACCCCTCCACTTT.